The T cell receptor beta chain under discussion was sequenced for a study of cytomegalovirus exposure and HLA in healthy donors. Both 60 Vbeta primers and 13 Jbeta primers went into the PCR. The table came from immunoSEQ multiplex PCR; TCRdb's copy has only in-frame clones and leaves some out. Among over 100,000 clones listed, roughly 9.1% were seen once. Losses at the gene ends were 6 bases for V and 2 bases for J; bases not matched to a gene: 9. The CDR3 consists of 15 residues. In germline, CDR1 is SQVTM, CDR2 ANQGSEA. The TCR sequence derives from a man aged 35 to 55 in good health and CMV-seropositive. The chain links TRBV29-1 to TRBJ2-1; TRBD2 agrees at 8 bases. The sequenced sample consisted of PBMCs. DNA for the CDR3: TGCAGCGTCCCCACCAGCGGGAGTACCTACAATGAGCAGTTCTTC. Its translation is CSVPTSGSTYNEQFF.